The next 25 T cell receptor beta chains were all read from a single sample in a study of blood T cell repertoires in COVID-19. The method was immunoSEQ multiplex PCR; TCRdb's version includes in-frame clones alone and lacks a portion of them. The data show about 160,000 clones, approximately 80% seen once. Material for sequencing was peripheral blood. These receptor sequences come from a woman older than 75 with active or convalescent COVID-19.

The chain recombines TRBV9 with TRBJ2-2, with D uncertain. Germline assignment: CDR1 SGDLS and CDR2 YYNGEE. This CDR3 has 15 amino acids. V lost 6 bases and J 6 bases, leaving 18 bases between the germline ends. The CDR3 here is CASTPDSIIAGELFF. For the CDR3, the DNA is TGTGCCAGCACCCCCGACTCCATTATTGCCGGGGAGCTGTTTTTT.

The gene calls are TRBV9 and TRBJ1-1; D is undetermined. Trimming stripped 4 bases from V and 4 bases from J, with 5 bases between. The CDR3 is 11 amino acids. CDR1 and CDR2 (germline): SGDLS, YYNGEE. CDR3 amino acids: CASSPLTEAFF. In DNA, the CDR3 is TGTGCCAGCAGCCCACTCACTGAAGCTTTCTTT.

This chain links TRBV6-5 with TRBJ2-1, with 11 bases matching TRBD1. The germline V gene has CDR1 MNHEY and CDR2 SVGAGI. The CDR3 is 15 residues long. This chain's CDR3 is CATSAGTGGINEQFF. CDR3 coding DNA: TGTGCTACATCGGCAGGGACAGGGGGAATCAATGAGCAGTTCTTC.

The chain is built from TRBV10-3 and TRBJ1-1; a possible D gene is TRBD1 (5 bases). Germline loops: CDR1 ENHRY, CDR2 SYGVKD. CDR3 size: 15 residues. The V and J ends lost 3 bases and 1 base respectively, with 12 bases between them. CDR3 residues: CAISDRAARNTEAFF. CDR3 in DNA: TGTGCCATCAGTGACAGGGCAGCACGGAACACTGAAGCTTTCTTT.

This rearrangement joins TRBV11-2 to TRBJ2-2, with 8 bases that match TRBD1. The trim removed 3 bases at V and 7 bases at J, leaving 1 base unmatched. The length of the CDR3 is 13 residues. The germline CDR1 and CDR2 sequences are SGHAT and FQNNGV. CDR3 protein: CASSFDRGGELFF. As DNA, the CDR3 is TGTGCCAGCAGCTTTGACAGGGGCGGGGAGCTGTTTTTT.

CDR3 sequence: CASSWGTGGWETQYF. As DNA, the CDR3 is TGTGCCAGCAGCTGGGGGACAGGGGGCTGGGAGACCCAGTACTTC. The V gene is TRBV11-3, the J gene TRBJ2-5, with 12 bases matching TRBD1. V shed 4 bases, J shed 5 bases, and the junction held 5 bases outside the gene matches. Germline V lookup: CDR1 SGHNT, CDR2 YENEEA. CDR3 length equals 15 residues.

This clone has a handful of counts. J is TRBJ2-7 and V is TRBV14, with 8 bases that match TRBD1. The V gene end was trimmed by 1 base and the J gene end by 3 bases; junction bases not matched to a gene: 8. Germline V gene lookup returns CDR1 SGHDN and CDR2 FVKESK. The CDR3 runs to 16 residues. This CDR3 is CASSQGSRTGNYEQYF. The CDR3 DNA reads as TGTGCCAGCAGCCAAGGATCACGGACAGGGAACTACGAGCAGTACTTC.

This rearrangement joins TRBV5-1 to TRBJ2-3; TRBD2 might be the D (6 bases). CDR3 length equals 17 residues. Germline CDR1 is SGHRS and CDR2 is YFSETQ. Trimming left V 0 bases short and J 1 base short, with 15 bases between. The CDR3 region is CASSLEGTPWGTDTQYF. CDR3 DNA sequence: TGCGCCAGCAGCTTGGAAGGGACTCCCTGGGGCACAGATACGCAGTATTTT.

The chain has TRBV6-5 and TRBJ1-1; D ambiguous. This CDR3 region has 13 residues. V was clipped by 8 bases and J by 3 bases, with 13 bases between them. Germline V lookup: CDR1 MNHEY, CDR2 SVGAGI. The CDR3 bases are TGTGCCAGCCACCCCACTTTGGACACTGAAGCTTTCTTT. It is translated as CASHPTLDTEAFF.

This chain uses TRBV7-9 with TRBJ1-3; D unclear. V shed 1 base and J shed 0 bases, with 7 bases lying between them. Germline CDR1 and CDR2: SEHNR and FQNEAQ (reference sequence). The CDR3 is 15 residues long. The CDR3 region has the DNA TGTGCCAGCAGCTTAGGGGCTGCCTCTGGAAACACCATATATTTT. Protein product: CASSLGAASGNTIYF.

This clone was detected many times. The chain has TRBV5-1 and TRBJ1-1, with D possibly matching TRBD1 (5 bases). Germline assignment: CDR1 SGHRS and CDR2 YFSETQ. This CDR3 has 16 amino acids. Trimming cost V 0 bases and J 0 bases, with 12 bases left between them. The CDR3 is CASSLGSGTMNTEAFF. In DNA form, the CDR3 reads TGCGCCAGCAGCTTGGGGTCAGGGACTATGAACACTGAAGCTTTCTTT.

This clone was found a few times. The V gene is TRBV30, the J gene TRBJ1-6, with TRBD1 matching over 7 bases. Germline trimming cut 0 bases from V and 4 bases from J; bases unmatched to any gene: 9. CDR3 length: 17 amino acids. Germline CDR1 GTSNPN, CDR2 SVGIG (reference sequence). The CDR3 here is CAWSVWDSTLYNSPLHF. CDR3 in DNA: TGTGCCTGGAGTGTGTGGGACAGCACCCTATATAATTCACCCCTCCACTTT.

J is TRBJ1-1 and V is TRBV6-2 or TRBV6-3; the D is unclear. Trimming stripped 5 bases from V and 6 bases from J, with 10 bases between. Germline-derived CDR1 and CDR2 are MNHEY and SVGEGT. CDR3 length: 12 amino acids. CDR3 sequence (DNA): TGTGCCAGCAGTAACATTTTCGCTGAAGCTTTCTTT. This gives the protein CASSNIFAEAFF.

On this clone itself: Other DNA sequences in this sample translate to the same CDR3. The gene calls are TRBV20-1 and TRBJ1-1, with D unclear. V gave up 3 bases and J gave up 5 bases, with 7 bases separating them. CDR3 length equals 11 residues. Germline values: CDR1 DFQATT, CDR2 SNEGSKA (reference sequence). CDR3 DNA: TGCAGTGCTAGCCCCGGGACTGAAGCTTTCTTT. Amino acid sequence: CSASPGTEAFF.

The chain carries TRBV19 and TRBJ2-7; 7 nucleotides agree with TRBD2. The CDR3 loop spans 16 amino acids. Unmatched junction bases numbered 10, after V lost 2 bases and J lost 3 bases. Germline V gene lookup returns CDR1 LNHDA and CDR2 SQIVND (reference sequence). This CDR3 is CASSIFDGLAVYEQYF. CDR3 in DNA: TGTGCCAGTAGTATATTCGATGGTCTAGCGGTCTACGAGCAGTACTTC. Variable domain in full (rest from reference TRBV19 and TRBJ2-7): DGGITQSPKYLFRKEGQNVTLSCEQNLNHDAMYWYRQDPGQGLRLIYYSQIVNDFQKGDIAEGYSVSREKKESFPLTVTSAQKNPTAFYLCASSIFDGLAVYEQYFGPGTRLTVT.

The chain couples TRBV6-5 to TRBJ1-4; 8 bases are shared with TRBD1. The germline CDR1 and CDR2 sequences are MNHEY and SVGAGI. The CDR3 extends over 15 amino acids. V lost 6 bases to trimming and J lost 4 bases; unmatched junction nucleotides: 7. The CDR3 nucleotides are TGTGCCAGCAGAAGGGATACAGGGGGTAATGAAAAACTGTTTTTT. The encoded protein is CASRRDTGGNEKLFF.

The chain employs TRBV25-1 and TRBJ1-1; perhaps TRBD1 as D (6 bases). Germline CDR1 reads MGHDK; CDR2 reads SYGVNS. The CDR3 length is 14 residues. Trimming took 6 bases from V and 4 from J, leaving 15 bases between them. This chain's CDR3 is CASRSQGGFTEAFF. CDR3 DNA sequence: TGTGCCAGCAGGTCCCAAGGGGGTTTCACTGAAGCTTTCTTT.

This clone was seen only a few times. The rearrangement links TRBV11-3 to TRBJ2-7; a weak D match, TRBD1 (6 bases). V was pared by 0 bases and J by 6 bases, with 18 bases between. This CDR3 has 16 residues. CDR1 SGHNT and CDR2 YENEEA come from the germline V gene. CDR3 region: CASSLDPGQGLVEQYF. The CDR3 DNA reads TGTGCCAGCAGCTTAGATCCCGGGCAGGGGTTGGTCGAGCAGTACTTC.

This clone was counted a single time. J is TRBJ2-3 and V is TRBV29-1; D remains unclear. With 2 bases removed from V and 8 bases from J, the gap between germline ends came to 11 bases. The CDR3 sequence is 12 residues long. Germline V gene data show CDR1 as SQVTM and CDR2 as ANQGSEA. CDR3 loop: CSVELSGPTQYF. For the CDR3, the DNA is TGCAGCGTTGAATTGAGTGGGCCTACGCAGTATTTT.

This chain connects TRBV12-3 or TRBV12-4 to TRBJ1-1; 7 nucleotides line up with TRBD1. The CDR3 totals 13 residues. The trim removed 6 bases at V and 0 bases at J, leaving 1 base unmatched. The CDR3 DNA reads as TGTGCCAGCAGAACAGGGGTGAACACTGAAGCTTTCTTT. This encodes CASRTGVNTEAFF.

This rearrangement joins TRBV7-8 to TRBJ1-1; D gene unclear. CDR1 SGHVS and CDR2 FQNEAQ come from the germline V gene. Deletions cut 5 bases from V and 0 bases from J, with 7 bases between. The CDR3 is 13 amino acids. The CDR3: CASSLDMNTEAFF. In DNA, the CDR3 is TGTGCCAGCAGCCTCGACATGAACACTGAAGCTTTCTTT.

The chain links TRBV6-1 to TRBJ1-2; 8 bases are a match to TRBD1. This CDR3 comprises 14 residues. With V trimmed by 4 bases and J by 2 bases, 3 bases remained unmatched. Germline V gene data show CDR1 as MNHNS and CDR2 as SASEGT. The CDR3 is CASSVQGANYGYTF. The CDR3 DNA is TGTGCCAGCAGTGTCCAGGGGGCGAACTATGGCTACACCTTC.

This chain connects TRBV6-1 to TRBJ1-1; TRBD1 might be the D (5 bases). The CDR3 contains 13 residues. Germline values: CDR1 MNHNS, CDR2 SASEGT. The V and J ends lost 2 bases and 4 bases respectively, with 8 bases between them. CDR3 DNA sequence: TGTGCCAGCAGTGAACTGGGGGGCACTGAAGCTTTCTTT. Protein: CASSELGGTEAFF.

This sequence joins TRBV25-1 and TRBJ1-6; TRBD1 matches 7 bases. This CDR3 is 16 amino acids long. The V gene's germline CDR1 is MGHDK and CDR2 SYGVNS. V lost 7 bases, J lost 7 bases, and 13 bases stayed unmatched. The CDR3 is CASNEEGASWNSPLHF. For the CDR3, the DNA is TGTGCCAGCAACGAGGAGGGGGCAAGTTGGAATTCACCCCTCCACTTT. Full variable domain (remainder filled in from reference TRBV25-1 and TRBJ1-6): EADIYQTPRYLVIGTGKKITLECSQTMGHDKMYWYQQDPGMELHLIHYSYGVNSTEKGDLSSESTVSRIRTEHFPLTLESARPSHTSQYLCASNEEGASWNSPLHFGNGTRLTVT.

This clone was observed a handful of times. This chain links TRBV11-2 with TRBJ1-1; tentatively, D is TRBD1 (5 bases). The V end lost 4 bases, the J end lost 10 bases, and 16 bases lay between the germline ends. The CDR3 contains 13 residues. From germline, CDR1 is SGHAT and CDR2 FQNNGV. The CDR3 region has the DNA TGTGCCAGCAGCTCCTCAGGGTCCCCGGGAGCTTTCTTT. This encodes CASSSSGSPGAFF.